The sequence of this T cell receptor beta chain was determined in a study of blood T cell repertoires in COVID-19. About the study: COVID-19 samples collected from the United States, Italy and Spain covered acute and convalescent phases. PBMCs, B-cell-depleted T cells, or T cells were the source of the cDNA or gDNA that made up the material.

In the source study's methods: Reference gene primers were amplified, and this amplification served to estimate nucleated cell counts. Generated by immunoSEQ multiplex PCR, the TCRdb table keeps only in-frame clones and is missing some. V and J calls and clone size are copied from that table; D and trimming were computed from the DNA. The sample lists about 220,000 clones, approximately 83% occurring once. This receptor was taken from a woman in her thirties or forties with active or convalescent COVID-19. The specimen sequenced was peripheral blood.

The CDR3 coding sequence is TGCGCCAGCAGCCAGGGGGCATCCTATGGCTACACCTTC. Protein: CASSQGASYGYTF. The V and J genes are TRBV5-1 and TRBJ1-2, with TRBD1 identical over 8 bases. Per the germline V gene, CDR1 is SGHRS and CDR2 is YFSETQ. This CDR3 has 13 residues. Unmatched junction bases numbered 3, after V lost 4 bases and J lost 4 bases.